The 19 T cell receptor beta chains below all came from one sample that was sequenced in a study of control samples from healthy donors and cancer patients. Sequenced by immunoSEQ multiplex PCR; TCRdb stores in-frame clones only, minus some. This sample has 25,000 to 35,000 clones, with approximately 87% found just once. Sequenced input: PBMCs. The receptors come from a woman in her 40s with lung cancer.

J is TRBJ2-7 and V is TRBV3-1 (or the pseudogene TRBV3-2); D call uncertain. Trimming took off 1 base at V and 1 base at J, with 8 bases between the two ends. CDR3 length equals 14 residues. In germline, CDR1 is LGHDT, CDR2 YNNKEL (reference sequence). This CDR3 reads CASSQGAGSYEQYF. DNA of the CDR3: TGTGCCAGCAGCCAAGGTGCCGGATCCTACGAGCAGTACTTC.

This clone appeared once. The junction differs from germline at one of its ends, possibly a read error. The rearrangement joins TRBV7-2 to TRBJ1-4, with a possible D match to TRBD1 (5 bases). Germline lookup yields CDR1 SGHTA and CDR2 FQGNSA. The CDR3 length is 14 residues. As DNA, the CDR3 is TGTGCCGGCAGTTCCGGGACGGCAAATGAAAAACTGTTTTTT. Amino acid sequence: CAGSSGTANEKLFF.

This sequence joins TRBV5-1 and TRBJ1-3; D uncertain. Germline-derived CDR1 and CDR2 are SGHRS and YFSETQ. CDR3 length equals 14 residues. The germline V and J ends were trimmed by 0 bases and 7 bases, with 11 bases remaining between them. The CDR3 DNA is TGCGCCAGCAGCTTGGGGCCCCAAGGGAACACCATATATTTT. As protein: CASSLGPQGNTIYF.

The rearrangement uses TRBV12-5 and TRBJ2-1, with D uncertain. The CDR3 has 14 amino acids. The germline V gene has CDR1 LGHNT and CDR2 FRNRAP. V dropped 5 bases and J dropped 1 base, with 9 bases sitting between them. The CDR3: CASGLSGSYNEQFF. CDR3 nucleotides: TGTGCTAGTGGTCTGTCGGGTTCCTACAATGAGCAGTTCTTC. The full variable domain, rest sourced from reference TRBV12-5 and TRBJ2-1, is DARVTQTPRHKVTEMGQEVTMRCQPILGHNTVFWYRQTMMQGLELLAYFRNRAPLDDSGMPKDRFSAEMPDATLATLKIQPSEPRDSAVYFCASGLSGSYNEQFFGPGTRLTVL.

The CDR3 DNA is TGTGCCTGGGAGACCCCGGGACTAGCGGGGTACAATGAGCAGTTCTTC. Translating gives CAWETPGLAGYNEQFF. J is TRBJ2-1 and V is TRBV30, with 13 bases aligning to TRBD2. V was clipped by 5 bases and J by 4 bases; unmatched bases: 8. This CDR3 spans 16 amino acids. The germline V gene has CDR1 GTSNPN and CDR2 SVGIG (reference sequence).

This clone was observed a single time. The chain employs TRBV7-7 and TRBJ2-2; the D call may be TRBD1 or TRBD2 (5 bases each). The CDR3 consists of 15 residues. The germline V gene has CDR1 SSHAT and CDR2 FNYEAQ (reference sequence). The V and J ends lost 1 base and 5 bases respectively, with 11 bases between them. The CDR3 loop reads CASSLDGADTGELFF. The DNA for the CDR3 is TGTGCCAGCAGCTTAGACGGGGCTGATACCGGGGAGCTGTTTTTT.

J is TRBJ1-1 and V is TRBV30, with D perhaps TRBD1 (6 bases). CDR1 and CDR2 from the germline V gene are GTSNPN and SVGIG (reference sequence). The CDR3 loop spans 14 amino acids. Between the trimmed V and J ends, which lost 8 bases and 4 bases, there was a span of 20 bases. The CDR3 nucleotides are TGTGCCCACCTGCGGAGGGGAGGGGGCACTGAAGCTTTCTTT. It specifies CAHLRRGGGTEAFF.

This clone is a singleton in its sample. This sequence joins TRBV2 and TRBJ1-1, with a tentative D call TRBD1 (5 bases). Germline values: CDR1 SNHLY, CDR2 FYNNEI. CDR3 length: 13 amino acids. V was pared by 8 bases and J by 2 bases, with 12 bases between. The CDR3 region is CASEGSLNTEAFF. DNA of the CDR3: TGTGCCAGCGAGGGGAGTTTAAACACTGAAGCTTTCTTT.

V gene TRBV10-3 combines with J gene TRBJ2-7, with D tentatively TRBD1 or TRBD2 (6 bases each). Germline CDR1 reads ENHRY; CDR2 reads SYGVKD. Trimming removed 3 bases from V and 6 bases from J, with 9 bases in between. This CDR3 is 12 amino acids long. This CDR3 is CAISDGGGEQYF. Written as DNA, the CDR3 is TGTGCCATCAGTGACGGGGGCGGCGAGCAGTACTTC.

The V and J genes are TRBV11-2 and TRBJ1-1; D is perhaps TRBD1 (6 bases). The V end was cut by 0 bases, the J end by 9 bases, with 14 bases between. This CDR3 region has 14 residues. Per the germline V gene, CDR1 is SGHAT and CDR2 is FQNNGV. CDR3 DNA: TGTGCCAGCAGCTTAGAGAGGGCAGGGGCACAAGCTTTCTTT. Its protein is CASSLERAGAQAFF.

The rearrangement uses TRBV4-1 and TRBJ2-3; D tentatively fits TRBD1 or TRBD2 (7 bases each). CDR3 length equals 17 residues. Trimming cost V 5 bases and J 4 bases, with 22 bases left between them. The germline gives CDR1 MGHRA, CDR2 YSYEKL. The DNA for the CDR3 is TGCGCCAGCAGCAAATACACGACAGGGAGGGCCCCAGATACGCAGTATTTT. Its protein product is CASSKYTTGRAPDTQYF.

This clone was observed a handful of times. The chain carries TRBV30 and TRBJ1-6; D unclear. The germline CDR1 and CDR2 sequences are GTSNPN and SVGIG (reference sequence). With 0 bases removed from V and 7 bases from J, the gap between germline ends came to 13 bases. This CDR3 is built from 15 residues. The CDR3 coding sequence is TGTGCCTGGAGTGTACTATGGGCCCGGAATTCACCCCTCCACTTT. It codes for CAWSVLWARNSPLHF.

This clone was recorded once. This rearrangement joins TRBV12-3 or TRBV12-4 to TRBJ2-5; TRBD1 or TRBD2 may be the D gene (5 bases each). This CDR3 has 12 amino acids. V shed 7 bases and J shed 7 bases, with 13 bases lying between them. CDR3 bases: TGTGCCAGCATGGGTGGGGCGGGGACCCAGTACTTC. Amino acids: CASMGGAGTQYF.

This clone occurred once. V and J are TRBV4-3 and TRBJ2-7; 9 bases are a match to TRBD1. V trimming: 0 bases; J trimming: 2 bases; junction bases outside the gene matches: 5. The CDR3 runs to 16 residues. In germline, CDR1 is LGHNA, CDR2 YSLEER. The CDR3 sequence is CASSQDIRTGAYEQYF. CDR3 in DNA: TGCGCCAGCAGCCAAGATATTCGGACAGGGGCCTACGAGCAGTACTTC.

This clone was picked up one time. This chain joins TRBV7-2 and TRBJ1-2; 9 bases fit TRBD1. Germline V gene sequence: CDR1 SGHTA, CDR2 FQGNSA. The CDR3 has 17 amino acids. Unmatched junction bases numbered 13, after V lost 4 bases and J lost 4 bases. CDR3 residues: CASSSPGQGSSRYGYTF. DNA for the CDR3: TGTGCCAGCAGCTCACCGGGACAGGGAAGTTCGCGCTATGGCTACACCTTC.

The chain has TRBV18 and TRBJ1-5; 7 positions match TRBD1. This CDR3 contains 16 residues. Per germline, CDR1 KGHSH and CDR2 LQKENI. The V segment lost 3 bases and the J segment 2 bases; nucleotides outside the gene matches: 7. CDR3 region: CASSPEGARGNQPQHF. The DNA of the CDR3 is TGTGCCAGCTCACCCGAGGGGGCAAGGGGCAATCAGCCCCAGCATTTT.

This clone was counted only a few times. This chain joins TRBV6-5 and TRBJ2-3, with 8 bases identical to TRBD2. This CDR3 is 14 amino acids long. Trimming took 7 bases from V and 1 from J; bases not matched to a gene: 4. Germline assignment: CDR1 MNHEY and CDR2 SVGAGI. This CDR3 reads CASIGGGRTDTQYF. The CDR3, as DNA: TGTGCCAGCATAGGCGGGGGGCGCACAGATACGCAGTATTTT.

This chain uses TRBV5-6 with TRBJ2-6; no reliable D call. The germline V gene encodes CDR1 SGHDT and CDR2 YYEEEE. Trimming pared 2 bases from V and 0 bases from J, leaving 9 bases between. This CDR3 is built from 16 residues. The CDR3 loop reads CASSFEGTSGANVLTF. The CDR3 nucleotides read TGTGCCAGCAGCTTCGAAGGAACCTCTGGGGCCAACGTCCTGACTTTC.

The chain carries TRBV3-1 (or the pseudogene TRBV3-2) and TRBJ1-1, with D tentatively TRBD1 (5 bases). From germline, CDR1 is LGHDT and CDR2 YNNKEL (reference sequence). This CDR3 is built from 14 residues. The germline V and J ends were trimmed by 0 bases and 10 bases, with 15 bases remaining between them. The CDR3 sequence: CASSQEGLVAGAFF. In DNA, the CDR3 is TGTGCCAGCAGCCAAGAGGGGCTAGTGGCGGGAGCTTTCTTT.